This TCR beta chain was sequenced in a study of technical replicates of blood from a few donors. V shed 8 bases and J 2 bases; nucleotides not matched to a gene: 11. Germline V lookup: CDR1 SGHVS, CDR2 FQNEAQ. This CDR3 spans 16 amino acids. Sequencing used immunoSEQ multiplex PCR; TCRdb keeps in-frame clones, though not all of them. The table lists 80,000 or so clones, 95% of them singletons, with under 0.4% in the top ten. V is TRBV7-8 and J is TRBJ2-1, with 8 bases that match TRBD2. Input material: T cells isolated from PBMCs. The sequence derives from a human donor in good health. The CDR3 DNA is TGTGCCAGCCGTCAGGGAGCGGGAGTCCCCTACAATGAGCAGTTCTTC. Translating gives CASRQGAGVPYNEQFF.